Sequencing of this T cell receptor beta chain was carried out in a study of T-cell reconstitution after alpha-beta-depleted transplantation in children. There are 16 residues in the CDR3. Germline lookup yields CDR1 SQVTM and CDR2 ANQGSEA. The V gene lost 3 bases and the J gene lost 5 bases, with 22 bases spanning the gap. Unique molecular identifiers were used in preparing the TCRbeta library. TCRdb processed the PCR reads anew with MiXCR; each CDR3 protein has one entry. The sample has 380,000 or so distinct CDR3 sequences, roughly 14% seen once. This clonotype was recorded at least ten times. The input for sequencing was PBMCs, taken from the stem cell graft. J is TRBJ1-1 and V is TRBV29-1; D remains unclear. This clonotype originated in a human donor who donated a stem cell graft to a child with Fanconi anemia. In nucleotides, the CDR3 is TGCAGCGTTGAGAAGAGAGGGAGGAGGATGGGGACTGAAGCTTTCTTT. This translates into CSVEKRGRRMGTEAFF.